This T cell receptor beta chain originates from a study of blood T cell repertoires in COVID-19. Study information: Sites across the United States, Italy and Spain contributed samples from acute and convalescent COVID-19. Sources were T cells, B-cell-depleted T cells, or PBMCs; the material itself was cDNA or gDNA.

In the original analysis: Estimation of nucleated cell counts relied on the amplification of reference gene primers. Produced via immunoSEQ multiplex PCR; TCRdb's table is partial and in-frame only. V, J and clone size reflect that table, while D and trimming were determined from the DNA. The sample contains tens of thousands of clones, almost 85% of which appear only once. V shed 6 bases and J 0 bases; nucleotides not matched to a gene: 3. This CDR3 is 16 amino acids long. Germline V lookup: CDR1 SNHLY, CDR2 FYNNEI. This clonotype originated in a man in his forties or fifties with active or convalescent COVID-19. The sample taken for sequencing was peripheral blood. This chain connects TRBV2 to TRBJ2-3, with 13 positions matching TRBD2. The CDR3 sequence is CASRQTSGGSTDTQYF. The CDR3 coding sequence is TGTGCCAGCAGACAGACTAGCGGGGGGAGCACAGATACGCAGTATTTT.